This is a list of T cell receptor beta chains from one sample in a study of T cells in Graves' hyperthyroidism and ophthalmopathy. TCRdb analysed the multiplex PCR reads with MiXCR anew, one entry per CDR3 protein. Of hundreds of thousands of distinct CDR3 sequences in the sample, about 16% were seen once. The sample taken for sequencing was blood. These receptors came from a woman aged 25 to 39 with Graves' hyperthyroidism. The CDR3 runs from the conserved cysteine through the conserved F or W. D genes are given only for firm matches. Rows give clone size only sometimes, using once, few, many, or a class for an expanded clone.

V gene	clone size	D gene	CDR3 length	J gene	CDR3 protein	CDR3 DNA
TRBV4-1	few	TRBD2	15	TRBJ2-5	CASTWTSGNEETQYF	TGCGCCAGCACCTGGACTAGCGGGAATGAAGAGACCCAGTACTTC
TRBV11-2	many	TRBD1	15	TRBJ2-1	CASSTQGAVYNEQFF	TGTGCCAGCAGCACACAGGGGGCGGTCTACAATGAGCAGTTCTTC
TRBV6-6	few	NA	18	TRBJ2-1	CASSYSEVPPRSYNEQFF	TGTGCCAGCAGTTACTCGGAGGTCCCTCCGCGCTCCTACAATGAGCAGTTCTTC
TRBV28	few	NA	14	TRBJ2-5	CASSLIVPEETQYF	TGTGCCAGCAGTTTAATCGTCCCAGAAGAGACCCAGTACTTC
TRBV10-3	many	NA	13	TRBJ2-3	CAIKGGPTDTQYF	TGTGCCATCAAAGGGGGACCCACAGATACGCAGTATTTT
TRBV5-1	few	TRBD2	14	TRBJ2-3	CASSLAGDEGTQYF	TGCGCCAGCAGCTTAGCGGGAGATGAGGGTACGCAGTATTTT
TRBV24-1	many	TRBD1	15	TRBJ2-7	CATSGPGTGVDEQYF	TGTGCCACCAGTGGGCCAGGGACAGGGGTTGACGAGCAGTACTTC
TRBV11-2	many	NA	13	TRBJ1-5	CASSPIGNQPQHF	TGTGCCAGCAGCCCCATCGGAAATCAGCCCCAGCATTTT
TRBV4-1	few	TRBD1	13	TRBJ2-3	CASRQGFADTQYF	TGCGCCAGCAGACAGGGGTTCGCAGATACGCAGTATTTT
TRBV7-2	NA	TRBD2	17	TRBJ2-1	CASSSGGEYSSYNEQFF	TGTGCCAGCAGCTCGGGGGGGGAATACAGCTCCTACAATGAGCAGTTCTTC
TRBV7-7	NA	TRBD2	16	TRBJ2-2	CASSQTSGSNTGELFF	TGTGCTAGCAGCCAGACTAGCGGCTCGAACACCGGGGAGCTGTTTTTT
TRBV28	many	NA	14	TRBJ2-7	CASSSSTGLYEQYF	TGTGCCAGCAGTTCCTCTACTGGACTCTACGAGCAGTACTTC
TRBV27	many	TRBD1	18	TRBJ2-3	CASSPYFGGQGDTDTQYF	TGTGCCAGCAGTCCGTACTTCGGGGGACAGGGAGACACAGATACGCAGTATTTT
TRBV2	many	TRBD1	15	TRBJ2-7	CASRKQPGTGNEQYF	TGTGCCAGCAGAAAACAGCCCGGGACAGGCAACGAGCAGTACTTC
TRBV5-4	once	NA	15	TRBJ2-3	CASSLIGLDTDTQYF	TGTGCCAGCAGCCTTATTGGCCTAGACACAGATACGCAGTATTTT
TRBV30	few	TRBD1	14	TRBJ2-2	CAWSYGTGGGELFF	TGTGCCTGGAGCTACGGGACAGGAGGCGGGGAGCTGTTTTTT
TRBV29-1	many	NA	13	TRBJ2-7	CSVEDKQDYEQYF	TGCAGCGTTGAAGATAAACAGGACTACGAGCAGTACTTC
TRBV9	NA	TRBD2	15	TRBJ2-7	CASSVGSGRGNEQYF	TGTGCCAGCAGCGTAGGGAGCGGGAGAGGTAACGAGCAGTACTTC
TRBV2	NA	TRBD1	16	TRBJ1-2	CASSVQGTGGLSGYTF	TGTGCCAGCAGTGTACAGGGGACAGGGGGCTTAAGTGGCTACACCTTC
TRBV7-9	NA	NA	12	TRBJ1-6	CASSSVESPLHF	TGTGCCAGCAGCTCAGTTGAATCACCCCTCCACTTT
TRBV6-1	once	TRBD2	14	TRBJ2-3	CANKLTSGSDTQYF	TGTGCCAACAAATTGACTAGCGGCTCAGATACGCAGTATTTT
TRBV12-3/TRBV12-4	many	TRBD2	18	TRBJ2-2	CASSPIPGLAAITGELFF	TGTGCCAGCAGTCCTATACCGGGACTAGCGGCCATAACCGGGGAGCTGTTTTTT
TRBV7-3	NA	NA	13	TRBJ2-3	CASSYLATDTQYF	TGTGCCAGCAGCTATCTAGCTACAGATACGCAGTATTTT
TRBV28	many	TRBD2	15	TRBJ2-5	CASTVGAGGRETQYF	TGTGCCAGCACCGTGGGGGCGGGAGGCCGGGAGACCCAGTACTTC
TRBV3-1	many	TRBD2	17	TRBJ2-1	CASSRTVTSGRYDEQFF	TGTGCCAGCAGCCGAACGGTGACTAGCGGGAGATATGATGAGCAGTTCTTC
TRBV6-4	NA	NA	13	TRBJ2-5	CASSEAPGETQYF	TGTGCCAGCAGTGAAGCCCCGGGAGAGACCCAGTACTTC
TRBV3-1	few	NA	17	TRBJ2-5	CASSQKVTRRLKETQYF	TGTGCCAGCAGCCAAAAAGTCACCCGTCGGCTGAAAGAGACCCAGTACTTC
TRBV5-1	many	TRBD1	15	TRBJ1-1	CASIPDRGRDTEAFF	TGCGCCAGCATTCCTGACAGGGGGAGGGACACTGAAGCTTTCTTT
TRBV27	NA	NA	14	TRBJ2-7	CASSPLGSSYKQYF	TGTGCCAGCAGCCCTCTGGGCAGCTCCTACAAGCAGTACTTC
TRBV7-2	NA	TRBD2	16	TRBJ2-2	CASSQTSGANTGELFF	TGTGCCAGCAGCCAGACTAGCGGCGCGAACACCGGGGAGCTGTTTTTT
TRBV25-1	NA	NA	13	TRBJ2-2	CASSDPTPGELFF	TGTGCCAGCAGTGACCCGACACCCGGGGAGCTGTTTTTT
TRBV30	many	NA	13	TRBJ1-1	CAWNWGGGAEAFF	TGTGCCTGGAATTGGGGAGGGGGAGCTGAAGCTTTCTTT
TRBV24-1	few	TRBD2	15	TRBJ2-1	CATSAAVAGLNEQFF	TGTGCCACCAGTGCTGCGGTAGCGGGCCTCAATGAGCAGTTCTTC
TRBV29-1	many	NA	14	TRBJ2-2	CSVKAGGDTGELFF	TGCAGCGTTAAGGCAGGAGGTGACACCGGGGAGCTGTTTTTT
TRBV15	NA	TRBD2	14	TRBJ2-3	CARFGGSGRSTQYF	TGTGCCAGGTTCGGGGGTAGCGGGAGGAGTACGCAGTATTTT
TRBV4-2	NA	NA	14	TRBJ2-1	CASSQDGGLNEQFF	TGTGCCAGCAGCCAAGATGGAGGTCTCAATGAGCAGTTCTTC
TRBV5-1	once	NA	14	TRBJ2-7	CASSRLEGSYAQYF	TGCGCCAGCTCTAGGCTGGAGGGGAGCTACGCGCAGTACTTC